Listed here are 21 T cell receptor beta chains from one sample, sequenced in a study of cytomegalovirus exposure and HLA in healthy donors (TCRdb year 2017). Libraries were built with the immunoSEQ multiplex PCR assay. For the multiplex PCR, a mixture combining 60 forward primers for TCR Vbeta segments and 13 reverse primers for TCR Jbeta segments was used. TCRdb provides this immuneACCESS table in a form limited to in-frame rearrangements. Some clones are lacking; in checked studies, under half of them reflect an unresolved V gene, and why the rest are absent is not known. The sample table includes over 65,000 clones. Clones ranked in the top ten supply 1.1% of the sample. Sequenced: PBMCs. The receptors were sampled from a woman aged 25-40 years in good health and CMV-seronegative.

The rearrangement links TRBV27 to TRBJ2-3; no definite D call. From germline, CDR1 is MNHEY and CDR2 SMNVEV (reference sequence). This CDR3 has 13 amino acids. Trimming cost V 6 bases and J 6 bases, with 13 bases left between them. The DNA for the CDR3 is TGTGCCAGCAGGGCACAGTCTGGGGATACGCAGTATTTT. This codes for CASRAQSGDTQYF.

The genes are TRBV4-1 and TRBJ2-7; D possibly corresponds to TRBD2 (5 bases). The germline V gene encodes CDR1 MGHRA and CDR2 YSYEKL. The V gene lost 0 bases and the J gene lost 2 bases, with 11 bases spanning the gap. The CDR3 totals 15 residues. The CDR3 sequence: CASSQDPGVTYEQYF. The CDR3 region has the DNA TGCGCCAGCAGCCAAGATCCCGGGGTTACCTACGAGCAGTACTTC.

The chain couples TRBV5-5 to TRBJ1-2, with a weak D call TRBD1 (5 bases). The V end was cut by 1 base, the J end by 2 bases, with 6 bases between. Germline values: CDR1 SGHKS, CDR2 YYEKEE (reference sequence). This CDR3 spans 13 amino acids. CDR3 in DNA: TGTGCCAGCAGCTTGCAGGGAAACTATGGCTACACCTTC. Its translation is CASSLQGNYGYTF. Drawing the rest from reference TRBV5-5 and TRBJ1-2, the complete variable domain is DAGVTQSPTHLIKTRGQQVTLRCSPISGHKSVSWYQQVLGQGPQFIFQYYEKEERGRGNFPDRFSARQFPNYSSELNVNALLLGDSALYLCASSLQGNYGYTFGSGTRLTVV.

This chain joins TRBV30 and TRBJ2-1, with 7 nucleotides matching TRBD2. CDR1 is GTSNPN, CDR2 SVGIG, per germline (reference sequence). The CDR3 runs 14 residues. V trimming: 2 bases; J trimming: 3 bases; junction bases outside the gene matches: 4. The CDR3 loop reads CAWSPQRGYNEQFF. CDR3 sequence (DNA): TGTGCCTGGAGTCCCCAGCGGGGCTACAATGAGCAGTTCTTC.

This rearrangement joins TRBV30 to TRBJ1-2; D call uncertain. Trimming pared 0 bases from V and 4 bases from J, leaving 15 bases between. Germline V lookup: CDR1 GTSNPN, CDR2 SVGIG (reference sequence). The CDR3 spans 15 residues. The CDR3 bases are TGTGCCTGGAGTGTCGGCGGAGGGATTTCCTATGGCTACACCTTC. Its translation: CAWSVGGGISYGYTF.

V is TRBV4-1 and J is TRBJ2-1; D is possibly TRBD1 (5 bases). Germline V gene data show CDR1 as MGHRA and CDR2 as YSYEKL. Between the trimmed V and J ends, which lost 3 bases and 5 bases, there was a span of 11 bases. The CDR3 runs to 14 residues. The CDR3 reads CASSHADSDNEQFF. CDR3 bases: TGCGCCAGCAGCCACGCTGACAGTGACAATGAGCAGTTCTTC.

The chain joins TRBV2 to TRBJ2-3; D is perhaps TRBD2 (6 bases). Trimming removed 11 bases from V and 6 bases from J, with 18 bases in between. This CDR3 region has 13 residues. Germline CDR1 is SNHLY and CDR2 is FYNNEI. The CDR3 here is CAVTRGLRDTQYF. DNA of the CDR3: TGTGCCGTCACGCGGGGCCTGAGGGATACGCAGTATTTT.

The rearrangement links TRBV30 to TRBJ2-1; possibly TRBD2 for D (5 bases). V was shortened by 2 bases and J by 10 bases, with 9 bases between the two germline ends. Germline V gives CDR1 GTSNPN, CDR2 SVGIG (reference sequence). The CDR3 totals 11 residues. CDR3 coding DNA: TGTGCCTGGAGTCTTCCGGGAGAGCAGTTCTTC. Protein sequence: CAWSLPGEQFF.

The J gene is TRBJ2-2, the V gene TRBV6-5, with TRBD2 identical over 11 bases. Germline loops: CDR1 MNHEY, CDR2 SVGAGI. This CDR3 comprises 14 residues. Unmatched junction bases numbered 1, after V lost 4 bases and J lost 6 bases. CDR3: CASSSLAGAGELFF. The CDR3 DNA sequence: TGTGCCAGCAGTTCACTAGCGGGAGCCGGGGAGCTGTTTTTT.

This sequence joins TRBV27 and TRBJ1-5; no firm D call. The CDR3 has 13 amino acids. V gave up 4 bases and J gave up 6 bases, with 10 bases separating them. Germline-derived CDR1 and CDR2 are MNHEY and SMNVEV (reference sequence). This CDR3 is CASSSRVSQPQHF. CDR3 DNA: TGTGCCAGCAGTTCGAGGGTCAGTCAGCCCCAGCATTTT.

The chain employs TRBV30 and TRBJ1-5; 7 bases fit TRBD1. The CDR3 loop spans 13 amino acids. Unmatched junction bases numbered 2, after V lost 3 bases and J lost 3 bases. Germline V lookup: CDR1 GTSNPN, CDR2 SVGIG (reference sequence). The CDR3 DNA reads as TGTGCCTGGAGCGGACAGGACAATCAGCCCCAGCATTTT. It codes for CAWSGQDNQPQHF. Supplemented by reference TRBV30 and TRBJ1-5, the full variable domain reads SQTIHQWPATLVQPVGSPLSLECTVEGTSNPNLYWYRQAAGRGLQLLFYSVGIGQISSEVPQNLSASRPQDRQFILSSKKLLLSDSGFYLCAWSGQDNQPQHFGDGTRLSIL.

The rearrangement links TRBV6-1 to TRBJ2-3; TRBD2 matches at 7 bases. The junction had 2 bases not matched to a gene; V was cut back by 2 bases and J by 0 bases. Germline V gene sequence: CDR1 MNHNS, CDR2 SASEGT. The CDR3 has 15 amino acids. CDR3 sequence: CASSERSGSTDTQYF. As DNA, the CDR3 is TGTGCCAGCAGTGAACGTAGCGGGAGCACAGATACGCAGTATTTT.

Comment on this clone: Other DNA sequences within the sample encode an identical CDR3. The rearrangement uses TRBV29-1 and TRBJ2-3, with no clear D. CDR1 and CDR2 (germline): SQVTM, ANQGSEA. The CDR3 is 11 amino acids. The CDR3 DNA reads as TGCGGTGGCGGAAACACAGATACGCAGTATTTT. Its protein product is CGGGNTDTQYF.

The V call is TRBV27, the J call TRBJ2-7; 7 bases fit TRBD1. CDR1 MNHEY and CDR2 SMNVEV come from the germline V gene (reference sequence). The CDR3 extends over 15 amino acids. V shed 5 bases and J 0 bases; nucleotides not matched to a gene: 7. The CDR3 nucleotides read TGTGCCAGCAGTCGTCAACAGGGGTCCTCCTACGAGCAGTACTTC. Translating it yields CASSRQQGSSYEQYF.

The chain is built from TRBV30 and TRBJ1-1, with 10 bases matching TRBD1. The germline V gene encodes CDR1 GTSNPN and CDR2 SVGIG (reference sequence). The CDR3 loop spans 13 amino acids. The V segment lost 0 bases and the J segment 7 bases; nucleotides outside the gene matches: 2. CDR3 in amino acids: CAWSVGQGFEAFF. CDR3 bases: TGTGCCTGGAGTGTGGGACAGGGGTTTGAAGCTTTCTTT.

The gene calls are TRBV2 and TRBJ1-2; no clear D gene. The CDR3 contains 14 residues. CDR1 is SNHLY, CDR2 FYNNEI, per germline. The V end was cut by 6 bases, the J end by 6 bases, with 17 bases between. This CDR3 reads CASRIGVWSDGYTF. The CDR3 coding sequence is TGTGCCAGCAGGATCGGGGTTTGGAGTGATGGCTACACCTTC.

J is TRBJ1-2 and V is TRBV29-1; 8 nucleotides align to TRBD1. Germline loops: CDR1 SQVTM, CDR2 ANQGSEA. V was clipped by 5 bases and J by 4 bases; unmatched bases: 12. The CDR3 covers 15 residues. The CDR3 coding sequence is TGCAGCGTTCCTCCCGAAGAGGGGACAGGCTATGGCTACACCTTC. Protein product: CSVPPEEGTGYGYTF.

The CDR3 here is CAWSAERYRFF. In nucleotides, the CDR3 is TGTGCCTGGAGTGCTGAGCGTTACCGGTTCTTC. The chain is built from TRBV30 and TRBJ2-1; D not resolved. This CDR3 contains 11 residues. CDR1 is GTSNPN and CDR2 is SVGIG in the germline V gene (reference sequence). Trimming took off 1 base at V and 15 bases at J, with 13 bases between the two ends.

J is TRBJ2-5 and V is TRBV7-9; 8 bases line up with TRBD2. Trimming cost V 3 bases and J 2 bases; bases outside gene matches: 8. Germline V CDR1 and CDR2: SEHNR, FQNEAQ (reference sequence). There are 16 residues in the CDR3. The CDR3 protein is CASSLAGLGTQETQYF. In DNA form, the CDR3 reads TGTGCCAGCAGCTTGGCGGGACTAGGGACTCAAGAGACCCAGTACTTC.

The chain uses TRBV14 and TRBJ1-2; D is undetermined. Germline CDR1 SGHDN, CDR2 FVKESK. The CDR3 has 13 residues. V was cut by 1 base and J by 4 bases, with 7 bases left in between. CDR3 residues: CASSQGAAYGYTF. DNA of the CDR3: TGTGCCAGCAGCCAAGGGGCAGCCTATGGCTACACCTTC.

This chain connects TRBV2 to TRBJ2-4; possibly TRBD2 for D (6 bases). The CDR3 runs to 20 residues. Germline CDR1 reads SNHLY; CDR2 reads FYNNEI. Trimming cost V 1 base and J 2 bases, with 24 bases left between them. The CDR3 loop reads CASSEGRGSTDSGSKNIQYF. CDR3 DNA sequence: TGTGCCAGCAGTGAAGGCCGGGGGTCTACAGACTCCGGGTCCAAAAACATTCAGTACTTC.